One sample yielded the 7 T cell receptor beta chains listed below, sequenced in a study of blood T cells in healthy people across ages. The authors ran a second PCR of 7 to 11 cycles using a sample-barcoded 5' primer and a J-beta primer mix. MiXCR, run by TCRdb on the 5' RACE reads, gives a single entry per CDR3 protein. This sample has around 1.5 million distinct CDR3 sequences, with roughly 59% found just once. Input material: blood. The source is a man between 18 and 29 years old in good health.

The chain employs TRBV10-3 and TRBJ1-2, with D tentatively TRBD1 (5 bases). The CDR3 loop spans 14 amino acids. V lost 4 bases to trimming and J lost 8 bases, with 17 bases between them. Germline V gives CDR1 ENHRY, CDR2 SYGVKD. CDR3 amino acids: CAISGDRKPGGYTF. The CDR3 bases are TGTGCCATCAGTGGGGACCGAAAACCCGGGGGCTACACCTTC.

The chain employs TRBV10-1 and TRBJ2-3; 7 bases agree with TRBD1. The junction had 5 bases not matched to a gene; V was cut back by 5 bases and J by 0 bases. CDR3 length: 15 amino acids. Germline V gene lookup returns CDR1 WNHNN and CDR2 SYGVQD (reference sequence). Written as DNA, the CDR3 is TGCGCCAGCAGTCGCGGACAGGAGAGCACAGATACGCAGTATTTT. It specifies CASSRGQESTDTQYF.

This clonotype was recorded a few times. CDR3 bases: TGCGCCAGCAGCCAAGAACTTGGACAGGTCACAGATACGCAGTATTTT. This encodes CASSQELGQVTDTQYF. The rearrangement joins TRBV4-3 to TRBJ2-3, with 7 positions matching TRBD1. Germline CDR1 is LGHNA and CDR2 is YSLEER. The V segment lost 0 bases and the J segment 2 bases; nucleotides outside the gene matches: 5. The CDR3 loop spans 16 amino acids.

Worth noting for this clonotype: At one boundary the junction diverges from the germline segment, which might be a read error. This sequence joins TRBV27 and TRBJ1-1, with no clear D. Germline V gene lookup returns CDR1 MNHEY and CDR2 SMNVEV (reference sequence). The CDR3 runs 12 residues. The CDR3: CTSSSIGTKAFF. Written as DNA, the CDR3 is TGTACCAGCAGTTCAATTGGAACGAAAGCTTTCTTT.

The chain employs TRBV28 and TRBJ2-7; no definite D call. The DNA end lines up better with TRBJ2-5; the J call may be wrong. Germline V gives CDR1 MDHEN, CDR2 SYDVKM. This CDR3 region has 13 residues. This CDR3 reads CASSYSARGTQYF. The CDR3 DNA follows: TGTGCCAGCAGTTACTCTGCAAGAGGGACCCAGTACTTC.

The V and J genes are TRBV29-1 and TRBJ1-4; D is undetermined. CDR3 size: 13 residues. Trimming stripped 4 bases from V and 2 bases from J, with 8 bases between. Germline lookup yields CDR1 SQVTM and CDR2 ANQGSEA. CDR3 nucleotides: TGCAGCGTTGCCGGGATGACTAATGAAAAACTGTTTTTT. It translates to CSVAGMTNEKLFF.

The chain uses TRBV25-1 and TRBJ2-7; D perhaps matches TRBD2 (5 bases). TRBJ2-5 matches the DNA end more closely, so the J call is doubtful. Germline V CDR1 and CDR2: MGHDK, SYGVNS. The CDR3 totals 13 residues. This chain's CDR3 is CASSEYEGETQYF. Here the CDR3 DNA reads TGTGCCAGCAGTGAATATGAGGGAGAGACCCAGTACTTC.